Below are 16 T cell receptor beta chains sequenced from a single sample in a study of Ad26.COV2.S vaccination and SARS-CoV-2 variants. The method was immunoSEQ multiplex PCR; TCRdb's version includes in-frame clones alone and lacks a portion of them. Here the sample spans 410,000 or so clones, 92% being singletons. Sample treatment: around 19 received Ad26.COV2.S at low or high dose, single or two shots; 5 received placebo; per-sample allocation not given. The samples were gathered on day 63 after the first injection of vaccine or placebo. This specimen consisted of peripheral blood, obtained in a trial of Ad26.COV2.S vaccine versus placebo. All receptors come from a person between 18 and 60 years old who received the Ad26.COV2.S COVID-19 vaccine or a placebo.

The chain employs TRBV5-6 and TRBJ2-7; 9 nucleotides align to TRBD2. CDR1 and CDR2 (germline): SGHDT, YYEEEE. The CDR3 is 17 amino acids. V lost 2 bases to trimming and J lost 2 bases; unmatched junction nucleotides: 11. CDR3 region: CASSFGAGRLAAYEQYF. The CDR3 DNA reads as TGTGCCAGCAGCTTTGGGGCTGGGAGACTAGCGGCCTACGAGCAGTACTTC.

J is TRBJ1-2 and V is TRBV6-2 or TRBV6-3; 10 bases line up with TRBD1. The V gene's germline CDR1 is MNHEY and CDR2 SVGEGT. The CDR3 consists of 15 residues. Trimming at V came to 3 bases and at J to 3 bases, leaving 4 bases not matched to a gene. CDR3 amino acids: CASSYTGQGHYGYTF. CDR3 coding DNA: TGTGCCAGCAGTTATACGGGACAGGGGCACTATGGCTACACCTTC.

This chain uses TRBV12-5 with TRBJ2-3, with TRBD2 matching over 11 bases. With 3 bases clipped from V and 5 bases from J, the junction kept 7 bases outside the gene matches. The CDR3 is 16 amino acids. CDR1 and CDR2 (germline): LGHNT, FRNRAP. This chain's CDR3 is CASGLGSGGAGDTQYF. CDR3 DNA sequence: TGTGCTAGTGGTTTAGGTAGCGGGGGGGCCGGAGATACGCAGTATTTT.

This chain uses TRBV20-1 with TRBJ1-1; D remains unclear. Germline CDR1 DFQATT, CDR2 SNEGSKA (reference sequence). CDR3 length equals 13 residues. V lost 3 bases and J lost 1, with 9 bases in between. The CDR3 loop is CSASPTANTEAFF. The CDR3 DNA reads as TGCAGTGCTAGTCCAACAGCGAACACTGAAGCTTTCTTT.

This chain uses TRBV9 with TRBJ1-2; the D gene is possibly TRBD1 (5 bases). The germline gives CDR1 SGDLS, CDR2 YYNGEE. The CDR3 extends over 17 amino acids. Between the trimmed V and J ends, which lost 3 bases and 0 bases, there was a span of 18 bases. The CDR3 nucleotides are TGTGCCAGCAGCGACTTGGACAACCCGGGGGCTAACTATGGCTACACCTTC. Its protein is CASSDLDNPGANYGYTF.

The CDR3 DNA sequence: TGTGCCAGCTGTTGGGGGGGGGCCTACGAGCAGTACTTC. This sequence encodes CASCWGGAYEQYF. V and J are TRBV2 and TRBJ2-7; 7 bases are a match to TRBD2. The CDR3 totals 13 residues. Germline V lookup: CDR1 SNHLY, CDR2 FYNNEI. The trim removed 8 bases at V and 2 bases at J, leaving 6 bases unmatched.

The chain carries TRBV6-5 and TRBJ1-5; TRBD1 agrees at 7 bases. The CDR3 contains 15 residues. From germline, CDR1 is MNHEY and CDR2 SVGAGI. J was trimmed by 2 bases and V by 6 bases; bases with no gene match: 7. The CDR3 protein is CASRTGDRGNQPQHF. The CDR3, as DNA: TGTGCCAGCAGGACGGGGGACAGAGGCAATCAGCCCCAGCATTTT.

This sequence joins TRBV25-1 and TRBJ2-2; weak D call: TRBD1 (6 bases). This CDR3 is 14 amino acids long. V dropped 5 bases and J dropped 7 bases, with 14 bases sitting between them. From germline, CDR1 is MGHDK and CDR2 SYGVNS. CDR3 DNA: TGTGCCAGCAGTACGACAGGAACAAGCGGGGAGCTGTTTTTT. Translation: CASSTTGTSGELFF.

The chain is built from TRBV5-1 and TRBJ2-1, with D possibly being TRBD2 (6 bases). This CDR3 is 15 amino acids long. CDR1 is SGHRS and CDR2 is YFSETQ in the germline V gene. Trimming shortened V by 0 bases and J by 4 bases, and 11 bases separated the two germline ends. CDR3 bases: TGCGCCAGCAGCTTGGACGGAGGGGCTTACAATGAGCAGTTCTTC. It is translated as CASSLDGGAYNEQFF.

This rearrangement joins TRBV5-1 to TRBJ2-3; weak D call: TRBD1 (6 bases). The CDR3 is 14 residues long. The germline CDR1 and CDR2 sequences are SGHRS and YFSETQ. Trimming pared 6 bases from V and 2 bases from J, leaving 13 bases between. CDR3 DNA sequence: TGCGCCAGCAATTTAGGGGGACCCACAGATACGCAGTATTTT. It is translated as CASNLGGPTDTQYF.

This chain links TRBV10-3 with TRBJ2-7; D might be TRBD2 (5 bases). V was cut by 4 bases and J by 2 bases, with 15 bases left in between. CDR1 and CDR2 from the germline V gene are ENHRY and SYGVKD. CDR3 length equals 15 residues. The CDR3: CAISGAGGWAYEQYF. The CDR3 DNA follows: TGTGCCATCAGTGGTGCGGGCGGGTGGGCCTACGAGCAGTACTTC.

This clone was seen only a few times. The chain has TRBV20-1 and TRBJ2-7; tentatively, D is TRBD1 (5 bases). Germline V gene data show CDR1 as DFQATT and CDR2 as SNEGSKA (reference sequence). This CDR3 region has 13 residues. Trimming removed 3 bases from V and 3 bases from J, with 12 bases in between. Written as DNA, the CDR3 is TGCAGTGCTAGTGGCAGGGCCCTCTACGAGCAGTACTTC. Encoded protein: CSASGRALYEQYF.

This sequence joins TRBV28 and TRBJ2-7; TRBD1 or TRBD2 may be the D gene (5 bases each). CDR3 length equals 12 residues. The germline V gene has CDR1 MDHEN and CDR2 SYDVKM. Trimming stripped 5 bases from V and 10 bases from J, with 15 bases between. CDR3 in DNA: TGTGCCAGCAGTGAAACCCGGGACCAACAGTACTTC. Residues: CASSETRDQQYF.

This clone turned up a few times. The rearrangement joins TRBV7-6 to TRBJ2-5; the match to TRBD2 covers 9 bases. This CDR3 comprises 17 residues. The trim removed 2 bases at V and 5 bases at J, leaving 12 bases unmatched. Germline CDR1 reads SGHVS; CDR2 reads FNYEAQ. CDR3 sequence: CASSLSLSGGPRETQYF. The CDR3 nucleotides are TGTGCCAGCAGCTTAAGCCTGAGCGGGGGGCCGCGGGAGACCCAGTACTTC.

A note on this clone: Other DNA sequences from this sample encode an identical CDR3 as well. The rearrangement links TRBV12-5 to TRBJ2-3; D is uncertain. The V end was cut by 2 bases, the J end by 1 base, with 7 bases between. Germline values: CDR1 LGHNT, CDR2 FRNRAP. CDR3 length: 14 residues. CDR3 loop: CASGLYGGTDTQYF. The DNA for the CDR3 is TGTGCTAGTGGTTTGTACGGTGGCACAGATACGCAGTATTTT.

CDR3 region: CASSLNSLHSPLHF. DNA of the CDR3: TGTGCCAGCAGTTTAAACTCTTTGCATTCACCCCTCCACTTT. V gene TRBV7-2 combines with J gene TRBJ1-6; no clear D gene. Germline V gene lookup returns CDR1 SGHTA and CDR2 FQGNSA. The V end lost 6 bases, the J end lost 8 bases, and 14 bases lay between the germline ends. The CDR3 spans 14 residues.